Below are 28 T cell receptor beta chains sequenced from a single sample in a study of CD8+ T cells in alopecia areata. In each case, RNA was isolated and then reverse transcribed into cDNA as the sequencing template. Using immunoSEQ multiplex PCR, the repertoire was profiled, and TCRdb retains in-frame clones only, with some absent. Of 170,000 or so clones in the sample, 53% are singletons; the top ten hold more than 10%. The treatment denotes: oral pan-JAK inhibitor, 5-10 mg twice daily. The sequencing used CD8+ T cells sorted from blood, collected at week 24, from a patient treated with tofacitinib. Receptors were obtained from a human donor with alopecia areata.

This chain links TRBV13 with TRBJ1-1; D not certain. V shed 2 bases and J shed 4 bases, with 2 bases lying between them. The length of the CDR3 is 11 residues. CDR1 PRHDT and CDR2 FYEKMQ come from the germline V gene (reference sequence). The CDR3 sequence is CASSLSTEAFF. Written as DNA, the CDR3 is TGTGCCAGCAGCTTAAGCACTGAAGCTTTCTTT.

This clone was seen only a few times. J is TRBJ2-1 and V is TRBV7-2; D is perhaps TRBD1 (6 bases). The V and J ends lost 5 bases and 9 bases respectively, with 26 bases between them. Germline CDR1 SGHTA, CDR2 FQGNSA. The CDR3 loop spans 17 amino acids. The CDR3 sequence is CASSKTPGHKFGSEQFF. CDR3 nucleotides: TGTGCCAGCAGCAAAACTCCGGGACATAAGTTTGGGAGTGAGCAGTTCTTC.

A word on this clone: Different DNA sequences within this sample yield the same CDR3. The chain recombines TRBV27 with TRBJ2-7; D ambiguous. V was cut by 3 bases and J by 1 base, with 7 bases left in between. Germline CDR1 and CDR2: MNHEY and SMNVEV (reference sequence). The CDR3 covers 13 residues. The chain's CDR3 is CASSLGGSYEQYF. The DNA of the CDR3 is TGTGCCAGCAGTTTGGGCGGATCCTACGAGCAGTACTTC.

The chain uses TRBV4-3 and TRBJ2-7, with 8 bases lining up with TRBD1. In germline, CDR1 is LGHNA, CDR2 YSLEER. The CDR3 spans 15 residues. With 0 bases clipped from V and 4 bases from J, the junction kept 5 bases outside the gene matches. The CDR3 DNA follows: TGCGCCAGCAGCCAAGATATAGGACAGGGTTACGAGCAGTACTTC. Its translation is CASSQDIGQGYEQYF.

The chain couples TRBV10-2 to TRBJ2-3; D is undetermined. The CDR3 has 13 amino acids. Germline-derived CDR1 and CDR2 are WSHSY and SAAADI. With 2 bases removed from V and 0 bases from J, the gap between germline ends came to 3 bases. The CDR3 spells CASSELSTDTQYF. The CDR3 region has the DNA TGCGCCAGCAGTGAGCTGAGCACAGATACGCAGTATTTT.

This clone was found a few times. The genes are TRBV9 and TRBJ2-1, with 10 bases that match TRBD2. Germline lookup yields CDR1 SGDLS and CDR2 YYNGEE. The CDR3 extends over 17 amino acids. V was clipped by 3 bases and J by 2 bases; unmatched bases: 8. The CDR3 bases are TGTGCCAGCAGCGCGAGCGGGGGGGCCGCAGCCTACAATGAGCAGTTCTTC. Translation: CASSASGGAAAYNEQFF.

The V gene is TRBV30, the J gene TRBJ1-1; D gene uncertain. The V gene lost 2 bases and the J gene lost 1 base, with 14 bases spanning the gap. CDR1 is GTSNPN and CDR2 is SVGIG in the germline V gene (reference sequence). The CDR3 runs to 15 residues. The CDR3 DNA is TGTGCCTGGAGTAGAGAGGAGGACGGGAACACTGAAGCTTTCTTT. It translates to CAWSREEDGNTEAFF.

This rearrangement joins TRBV27 to TRBJ2-7; 7 nucleotides align to TRBD1. In germline, CDR1 is MNHEY, CDR2 SMNVEV (reference sequence). V was clipped by 4 bases and J by 9 bases; unmatched bases: 9. There are 13 residues in the CDR3. The CDR3 DNA reads TGTGCCAGCAGTTCCCTCCAAACAGGGGTGCAGTACTTC. Residues: CASSSLQTGVQYF.

The CDR3 region is CAISEPGLAGAGKETQYF. In nucleotides, the CDR3 is TGTGCCATCAGTGAGCCGGGACTAGCGGGGGCGGGGAAAGAGACCCAGTACTTC. The chain employs TRBV10-3 and TRBJ2-5; TRBD2 agrees at 14 bases. Losses at the gene ends were 2 bases for V and 3 bases for J; bases not matched to a gene: 8. CDR3 length: 18 amino acids. Germline CDR1 ENHRY, CDR2 SYGVKD.

The table lists this clone with a few counts. In DNA, the CDR3 is TGTGCCAGCAGCCTGACTAGCGGGGGGCTACCCTACGAGCAGTACTTC. Its translation: CASSLTSGGLPYEQYF. The rearrangement uses TRBV27 and TRBJ2-7; TRBD2 agrees at 13 bases. The junction had 7 bases not matched to a gene; V was cut back by 6 bases and J by 2 bases. The CDR3 is 16 amino acids. CDR1 and CDR2 (germline): MNHEY, SMNVEV (reference sequence).

This chain connects TRBV4-3 to TRBJ1-5; D remains unclear. V was shortened by 0 bases and J by 7 bases, with 7 bases between the two germline ends. CDR1 LGHNA and CDR2 YSLEER come from the germline V gene. The CDR3 covers 13 residues. In DNA, the CDR3 is TGCGCCAGCAGCCAAGACCAAGTCCAGCCCCAGCATTTT. It encodes CASSQDQVQPQHF.

The chain carries TRBV29-1 and TRBJ2-7; either TRBD1 or TRBD2 may fit D (5 bases each). Trimming stripped 5 bases from V and 2 bases from J, with 13 bases between. CDR1 is SQVTM and CDR2 is ANQGSEA in the germline V gene. The CDR3 covers 13 residues. The CDR3 is CSVYGAQTYEQYF. CDR3 sequence (DNA): TGCAGCGTTTACGGGGCCCAGACCTACGAGCAGTACTTC.

The chain couples TRBV30 to TRBJ2-1; 10 positions agree with TRBD2. Germline values: CDR1 GTSNPN, CDR2 SVGIG (reference sequence). V lost 1 base, J lost 7 bases, and 1 base stayed unmatched. The CDR3 is 13 amino acids. The CDR3 DNA is TGTGCCTGGAGTGGGACTAGCGGTAATGAGCAGTTCTTC. It encodes CAWSGTSGNEQFF.

The chain is built from TRBV27 and TRBJ1-2; TRBD1 agrees at 10 bases. CDR1 is MNHEY, CDR2 SMNVEV, per germline (reference sequence). The CDR3 has 15 amino acids. The trim removed 6 bases at V and 3 bases at J, leaving 7 bases unmatched. As DNA, the CDR3 is TGTGCCAGCAGCTACCGGACAGGGGGGGACTATGGCTACACCTTC. It yields the protein CASSYRTGGDYGYTF.

In regard to this clone: This CDR3 is also generated by other DNA sequences in the sample. The J gene is TRBJ2-2, the V gene TRBV11-2, with D unresolved. The CDR3 loop spans 13 amino acids. The V end was cut by 1 base, the J end by 5 bases, with 5 bases between. Germline V gives CDR1 SGHAT, CDR2 FQNNGV. The CDR3 loop reads CASSLARTGELFF. For the CDR3, the DNA is TGTGCCAGCAGCTTAGCGAGAACCGGGGAGCTGTTTTTT.

Only a few counts were recorded for this clone. The chain is built from TRBV27 and TRBJ2-7; possible D gene TRBD1, 5 bases. The germline gives CDR1 MNHEY, CDR2 SMNVEV (reference sequence). The CDR3 runs 12 residues. The V end lost 2 bases, the J end lost 6 bases, and 8 bases lay between the germline ends. The CDR3 region has the DNA TGTGCCAGCAGTTTAATGGGGCGCGAGCAGTACTTC. This gives the protein CASSLMGREQYF.

J is TRBJ2-1 and V is TRBV7-6; the match to TRBD1 covers 7 bases. V lost 1 base and J lost 8; bases outside the gene matches: 8. Germline V gives CDR1 SGHVS, CDR2 FNYEAQ. The CDR3 sequence is 15 residues long. The CDR3 region is CASSLVRQGGDEQFF. As DNA, the CDR3 is TGTGCCAGCAGCTTAGTGCGACAGGGTGGGGATGAGCAGTTCTTC. The variable domain in full, with the rest retrieved from reference TRBV7-6 and TRBJ2-1, is GAGVSQSPRYKVTKRGQDVALRCDPISGHVSLYWYRQALGQGPEFLTYFNYEAQQDKSGLPNDRFSAERPEGSISTLTIQRTEQRDSAMYRCASSLVRQGGDEQFFGPGTRLTVL.

The chain combines TRBV30 with TRBJ2-5; unclear D gene. The CDR3 is made up of 14 amino acids. Trimming removed 5 bases from V and 2 bases from J, with 15 bases in between. Germline values: CDR1 GTSNPN, CDR2 SVGIG (reference sequence). Here the CDR3 reads CAWALVQRQETQYF. CDR3 DNA: TGTGCCTGGGCCCTCGTTCAGCGTCAAGAGACCCAGTACTTC.

The chain is built from TRBV7-9 and TRBJ2-1; no clear D. V was clipped by 3 bases and J by 6 bases, with 15 bases between them. The germline V gene has CDR1 SEHNR and CDR2 FQNEAQ (reference sequence). The CDR3 runs 15 residues. In DNA form, the CDR3 reads TGTGCCAGCAGCTTCCCGACACTTTCGCTCAATGAGCAGTTCTTC. This translates into CASSFPTLSLNEQFF. The full variable domain, its missing parts supplied by reference TRBV7-9 and TRBJ2-1, is DTGVSQNPRHKITKRGQNVTFRCDPISEHNRLYWYRQTLGQGPEFLTYFQNEAQLEKSRLLSDRFSAERPKGSFSTLEIQRTEQGDSAMYLCASSFPTLSLNEQFFGPGTRLTVL.

This clone has a handful of counts. CDR3 sequence (DNA): TGCGCCAGCAGCCCTCTACCTGGACAGGGTCCTGAAAAACTGTTTTTT. It translates to CASSPLPGQGPEKLFF. The gene calls are TRBV5-1 and TRBJ1-4; 8 bases match TRBD1. V shed 4 bases, J shed 7 bases, and the junction held 12 bases outside the gene matches. Germline loops: CDR1 SGHRS, CDR2 YFSETQ. This CDR3 region has 16 residues.

This clone was seen more than once but under ten times. The chain has TRBV13 and TRBJ1-1, with a possible D match to TRBD1 (6 bases). Germline CDR1 PRHDT, CDR2 FYEKMQ (reference sequence). The germline V and J ends were trimmed by 7 bases and 1 base, with 16 bases remaining between them. The CDR3 extends over 15 amino acids. The CDR3 sequence is CASIPEGVSNTEAFF. The DNA for the CDR3 is TGTGCCAGCATCCCGGAGGGGGTCTCGAACACTGAAGCTTTCTTT.

The chain recombines TRBV15 with TRBJ1-2; TRBD1 matches 7 bases. Germline V gene sequence: CDR1 LNHNV, CDR2 YYDKDF (reference sequence). Trimming cost V 4 bases and J 6 bases; bases outside gene matches: 11. The CDR3 is 15 amino acids. Written as DNA, the CDR3 is TGTGCCACCAGCAACGAGGGGGCCCCGAGGAATGGCTACACCTTC. This encodes CATSNEGAPRNGYTF.

This clone was observed a few times. The same CDR3 can be traced to other DNA sequences in this sample. The chain uses TRBV4-3 and TRBJ2-7, with 10 bases matching TRBD1. CDR3 length: 14 residues. Unmatched junction bases numbered 2, after V lost 3 bases and J lost 3 bases. The germline V gene encodes CDR1 LGHNA and CDR2 YSLEER. CDR3 residues: CASSQGTGDYEQYF. In DNA form, the CDR3 reads TGCGCCAGCAGCCAGGGGACAGGGGACTACGAGCAGTACTTC.

This clone was seen only once. The genes are TRBV13 and TRBJ2-3, with D perhaps matching TRBD1 (5 bases). Between the trimmed V and J ends, which lost 2 bases and 2 bases, there was a span of 11 bases. The germline V gene encodes CDR1 PRHDT and CDR2 FYEKMQ (reference sequence). The CDR3 contains 15 residues. CDR3 bases: TGTGCCAGCAGCTTACAGGGATCTTACACAGATACGCAGTATTTT. It translates to CASSLQGSYTDTQYF.

The rearrangement joins TRBV6-5 to TRBJ1-6; D is ambiguous. Trimming shortened V by 7 bases and J by 7 bases, and 5 bases separated the two germline ends. CDR3 length equals 11 residues. Germline V lookup: CDR1 MNHEY, CDR2 SVGAGI. The CDR3 DNA reads as TGTGCCAGCACTTCAAATTCACCCCTCCACTTT. Its translation is CASTSNSPLHF.

This rearrangement joins TRBV10-3 to TRBJ2-2; D gene ambiguous. Germline V gene lookup returns CDR1 ENHRY and CDR2 SYGVKD. V was clipped by 2 bases and J by 0 bases, with 7 bases between them. The CDR3 has 15 amino acids. The CDR3 loop reads CAISEASSNTGELFF. CDR3 coding DNA: TGTGCCATCAGTGAGGCCAGCTCGAACACCGGGGAGCTGTTTTTT.

This chain joins TRBV4-3 and TRBJ1-1; D is unresolved. Trimming cost V 0 bases and J 3 bases, with 11 bases left between them. The germline CDR1 and CDR2 sequences are LGHNA and YSLEER. This CDR3 contains 15 residues. CDR3 sequence reads: CASSQERWVDTEAFF. The CDR3 bases are TGCGCCAGCAGCCAAGAGCGATGGGTGGACACTGAAGCTTTCTTT.

The J gene is TRBJ1-2, the V gene TRBV19, with a possible D match to TRBD1 (5 bases). Trimming removed 7 bases at V and 7 bases at J, with 13 bases between. CDR1 LNHDA and CDR2 SQIVND come from the germline V gene (reference sequence). The CDR3 is made up of 12 amino acids. CDR3 in amino acids: CASNSGLGGYTF. The CDR3 DNA follows: TGTGCCAGTAACTCAGGGCTCGGTGGCTACACCTTC.